This T cell receptor beta chain was recovered during a study of Ad26.COV2.S vaccination and SARS-CoV-2 variants (dated by TCRdb to the early 2020s). Regarding the complete study: Vaccine-arm donors came from COV1001, a multicentre, randomized, double-blind, placebo-controlled phase I-IIa trial of Ad26.COV2.S in healthy adults. The specificity and breadth of SARS-CoV-2-reactive T cell receptors after Ad26.COV2.S vaccination were assessed by TCRbeta repertoire sequencing. The TCR-sequenced set comprised around 30 samples: some 20 Ad26.COV2.S vaccine recipients, 5 placebo recipients and 8 SARS-CoV-2 convalescent individuals. Blinding of investigators to trial group allocation was maintained during experiments and outcome assessment. Ad26.COV2.S was given intramuscularly at 5x10^10 or 1x10^11 viral particles, as a single shot or as two shots 56 days apart. Trial participants were randomized into five groups of five, in which low-dose or high-dose Ad26.COV2.S was given once or twice, or placebo was given on both occasions.

The trim is 0 bases for V and 2 bases for J, with a gap of 5 bases between the germline ends. The CDR3 holds 14 amino acids from the cysteine to the phenylalanine. The only DNA kept is the CDR3, 42 bases in frame from the first base. CDR1 and CDR2, looked up from the germline V gene (reference sequence), are LNHDA and SQIVND. Study-wide findings and limitations: The study was not powered to compare responses between vaccine doses or regimens. Vaccine and placebo recipients had similar non-spike TCR breadth, a finding consistent with the vaccine containing only spike. According to the authors, total T cell responses may have been underestimated by the TCR breadth and depth analyses. Substantial breadth of spike-specific CD8+ and CD4+ T cell responses was reported after vaccination. Spike-specific TCR breadth was higher in Ad26.COV2.S recipients than in placebo recipients (P = 0.0014).

TCRbeta CDR3 regions were sequenced with the immunoSEQ Assay. After extraction, genomic DNA underwent amplification by bias-controlled multiplex PCR, followed by high-throughput sequencing. The authors' pipeline ran thus. To quantify the absolute abundance of each unique TCRbeta CDR3 region, sequences were collapsed and filtered. T cell fraction was estimated by normalizing TCRbeta template counts to usable DNA, which was measured by amplifying reference genes present in all nucleated cells. Repertoire TCRs were annotated as SARS-CoV-2-specific when V gene, CDR3 amino acid sequence and J gene were exactly matched to a known reactive TCR set. MIRA supplied the reference SARS-CoV-2 TCR set, which was filtered for enrichment in COVID-19-positive ImmuneCODE repertoires so that public or cross-reactive TCRs were removed. Using the MIRA antigens, annotated TCRs were further analysed by specific ORF or by position within an ORF. Breadth was defined as annotated unique rearrangements over total unique productive rearrangements; depth was the summed frequency of those rearrangements. Two-sided Wilcoxon rank-sum tests were applied when comparing TCR breadth between groups. TCRdb stores this immuneACCESS table with in-frame sequences only. Part of the clones is absent; in the studies checked, under half of the shortfall reflects unresolved V genes, and no reason is known for the rest. V, J and clone size are taken as reported in that table, and D and trimming were inferred from the DNA itself. A total of around 300,000 clones appear in this sample, about 90% of them only once. 5.5% of the sample is held by the ten biggest clonotypes.

Reading the label with the study, this specimen's treatment or condition is: roughly 19 received Ad26.COV2.S at low or high dose, single or two shots; about 5 received placebo; per-sample allocation not given. Repertoires of vaccine and placebo recipients were sequenced from samples collected on day 63 after the first injection. In Cohort 1b, some 25 adults aged 18-55 years were enrolled at a single site in Boston, USA, between 29 July and 7 August 2020. Ad26.COV2.S was a replication-incompetent adenovirus type 26 vector expressing a prefusion-stabilized SARS-CoV-2 spike protein from the original Wuhan strain. Note on this clone: Its antigen target is currently unknown. Base qualities are not at hand, and no much larger clone is one base apart.

This sequence uses TRBV19 and TRBJ1-5, with the D gene not confidently named. Sequences were derived from peripheral blood, sampled in a trial of Ad26.COV2.S vaccine versus placebo. The sequence was collected from a person between 18 and 59 years old who received the Ad26.COV2.S COVID-19 vaccine or a placebo. The CDR3 reads as follows: CASSIEAGNQPQHF. Read as DNA, the sequence is TGTGCCAGTAGTATAGAAGCGGGCAATCAGCCCCAGCATTTT. This CDR3, with the reference TRBV19 and TRBJ1-5 proteins standing in past its ends, gives the full variable domain DGGITQSPKYLFRKEGQNVTLSCEQNLNHDAMYWYRQDPGQGLRLIYYSQIVNDFQKGDIAEGYSVSREKKESFPLTVTSAQKNPTAFYLCASSIEAGNQPQHFGDGTRLSIL.